The 25 T cell receptor beta chains reported below all come from one sample, sequenced in a study of lymphopenia after photon versus proton radiotherapy. The protocol was immunoSEQ multiplex PCR, while the TCRdb copy is restricted to in-frame clones and leaves out a portion. This table holds some 64,000 clones, roughly 90% found once. The sample was peripheral blood, taken from a patient treated with proton-based radiotherapy. These receptors were taken from an elderly man with esophageal cancer.

In this sample, this clone turned up once. The V and J genes are TRBV5-1 and TRBJ2-1; TRBD2 agrees at 14 bases. The CDR3 covers 17 residues. V lost 0 bases to trimming and J lost 9 bases; unmatched junction nucleotides: 8. Germline loops: CDR1 SGHRS, CDR2 YFSETQ. CDR3: CASSLDPGLAGDTEQFF. The CDR3 coding sequence is TGCGCCAGCAGCTTGGATCCGGGACTAGCGGGAGATACTGAGCAGTTCTTC.

The V gene is TRBV4-2, the J gene TRBJ1-6, with 8 bases identical to TRBD1. CDR1 is LGHNA and CDR2 is YNFKEQ in the germline V gene. The CDR3 spans 14 residues. The junction had 5 bases not matched to a gene; V was cut back by 4 bases and J by 9 bases. CDR3 sequence (DNA): TGTGCCAGCAGCCGAACAGGGGGGGGTTCACCCCTCCACTTT. Translated: CASSRTGGGSPLHF.

This clone was found once. V gene TRBV30 combines with J gene TRBJ2-3; TRBD1 matches 7 bases. Germline CDR1 and CDR2: GTSNPN and SVGIG (reference sequence). The V gene end was trimmed by 3 bases and the J gene end by 2 bases; junction bases not matched to a gene: 8. CDR3 length: 15 residues. The CDR3 spells CAWRPWDRITDTQYF. CDR3 nucleotide sequence: TGTGCCTGGAGGCCTTGGGACAGAATCACAGATACGCAGTATTTT.

The CDR3 sequence is CASSLPGLADNEQFF. CDR3 in DNA: TGTGCCAGCAGCTTACCGGGACTAGCGGACAATGAGCAGTTCTTC. The chain has TRBV5-4 and TRBJ2-1; 11 bases line up with TRBD2. This CDR3 is 15 amino acids long. CDR1 and CDR2 (germline): SGHNT, YYREEE (reference sequence). The junction had 3 bases not matched to a gene; V was cut back by 2 bases and J by 5 bases.

This sequence joins TRBV7-9 and TRBJ1-5, with D maybe TRBD1 (5 bases). Germline V CDR1 and CDR2: SEHNR, FQNEAQ (reference sequence). The CDR3 runs 13 residues. V lost 4 bases and J 11 bases, leaving 15 bases between the germline ends. The CDR3 region is CASSSPSTDSQHF. The DNA for the CDR3 is TGTGCCAGCAGCTCCCCATCGACAGACTCCCAGCATTTT. Full variable domain (missing parts from reference TRBV7-9 and TRBJ1-5): DTGVSQNPRHKITKRGQNVTFRCDPISEHNRLYWYRQTLGQGPEFLTYFQNEAQLEKSRLLSDRFSAERPKGSFSTLEIQRTEQGDSAMYLCASSSPSTDSQHFGDGTRLSIL.

This chain connects TRBV5-1 to TRBJ2-7; perhaps TRBD2 as D (5 bases). There are 13 residues in the CDR3. Trimming removed 4 bases from V and 2 bases from J, with 10 bases in between. Per germline, CDR1 SGHRS and CDR2 YFSETQ. The CDR3 DNA reads as TGCGCCAGCAGCCTAGCCCGAACCTACGAGCAGTACTTC. Translating it yields CASSLARTYEQYF.

V gene TRBV29-1 combines with J gene TRBJ2-3; 13 nucleotides agree with TRBD2. The CDR3 spans 16 residues. In germline, CDR1 is SQVTM, CDR2 ANQGSEA. Germline trimming cut 7 bases from V and 2 bases from J; bases unmatched to any gene: 9. CDR3 amino acids: CSASPGLAGVTDTQYF. DNA of the CDR3: TGCAGCGCCAGTCCCGGACTAGCGGGAGTCACAGATACGCAGTATTTT.

In the case of this clone: This specimen includes other DNA sequences encoding the same CDR3. V gene TRBV6-1 combines with J gene TRBJ1-4; D gene uncertain. Germline values: CDR1 MNHNS, CDR2 SASEGT. Deletions cut 1 base from V and 8 bases from J, with 11 bases between. The CDR3 spans 14 residues. The CDR3 spells CASSEGLPPEKLFF. As DNA, the CDR3 is TGTGCCAGCAGTGAAGGGCTTCCGCCCGAAAAACTGTTTTTT.

The chain joins TRBV5-1 to TRBJ2-7; maybe TRBD1 (5 bases). The germline V gene has CDR1 SGHRS and CDR2 YFSETQ. CDR3 length: 14 residues. V lost 2 bases and J lost 5, with 14 bases in between. In DNA form, the CDR3 reads TGCGCCAGCAGCTTACGGACAAGGAACGACGAGCAGTACTTC. It encodes CASSLRTRNDEQYF.

This clone was counted only a few times. The chain combines TRBV6-5 with TRBJ1-1; TRBD1 might be the D (5 bases). V gave up 5 bases and J gave up 2 bases, with 12 bases separating them. The CDR3 is 14 residues long. Per the germline V gene, CDR1 is MNHEY and CDR2 is SVGAGI. The DNA for the CDR3 is TGTGCCAGCAGTACCGCCCAGGGTAACACTGAAGCTTTCTTT. Its protein product is CASSTAQGNTEAFF.

The genes are TRBV6-1 and TRBJ1-5, with 7 bases that match TRBD1. CDR3 length: 14 residues. Germline trimming cut 5 bases from V and 5 bases from J; bases unmatched to any gene: 6. Per the germline V gene, CDR1 is MNHNS and CDR2 is SASEGT. As DNA, the CDR3 is TGTGCCAGCAGTATTCGACAGGGCCATCAGCCCCAGCATTTT. It translates to CASSIRQGHQPQHF.

V and J are TRBV19 and TRBJ2-5, with D perhaps TRBD2 (6 bases). Germline V gene data show CDR1 as LNHDA and CDR2 as SQIVND (reference sequence). CDR3 length: 13 amino acids. V was trimmed by 7 bases and J by 5 bases, leaving 14 bases between them. In DNA, the CDR3 is TGTGCCAGTAACGGGAGTCCCGATGAGACCCAGTACTTC. Its translation: CASNGSPDETQYF. Based on the CDR3 plus reference TRBV19 and TRBJ2-5, the full variable domain is DGGITQSPKYLFRKEGQNVTLSCEQNLNHDAMYWYRQDPGQGLRLIYYSQIVNDFQKGDIAEGYSVSREKKESFPLTVTSAQKNPTAFYLCASNGSPDETQYFGPGTRLLVL.

The rearrangement joins TRBV7-8 to TRBJ1-2; D perhaps matches TRBD1 (5 bases). The germline V gene encodes CDR1 SGHVS and CDR2 FQNEAQ. Trimming took 1 base from V and 7 from J, leaving 16 bases between them. The CDR3 loop spans 15 amino acids. The CDR3 DNA reads as TGTGCCAGCAGCTTAGAAAGGGGTTGGGTCGGTGGCTACACCTTC. It translates to CASSLERGWVGGYTF.

This clone was picked up a small number of times. The CDR3 is CASSPRHKNTEAFF. The CDR3 nucleotides read TGCGCCAGCAGCCCGCGGCATAAGAACACTGAAGCTTTCTTT. The chain employs TRBV4-1 and TRBJ1-1; no clear D gene. The CDR3 covers 14 residues. CDR1 and CDR2 from the germline V gene are MGHRA and YSYEKL. V was pared by 4 bases and J by 1 base, with 10 bases between.

The chain couples TRBV11-3 to TRBJ2-3; weak D call: TRBD2 (7 bases). There are 16 residues in the CDR3. V was trimmed by 0 bases and J by 6 bases, leaving 16 bases between them. Germline V CDR1 and CDR2: SGHNT, YENEEA. The CDR3 DNA reads TGTGCCAGCAGCTTAGAGCCTCGCGGGGGCCTCGATACGCAGTATTTT. Translated: CASSLEPRGGLDTQYF.

The rearrangement links TRBV6-1 to TRBJ1-5, with unresolved D. This CDR3 has 14 amino acids. Germline V gene lookup returns CDR1 MNHNS and CDR2 SASEGT. Trimming took 3 bases from V and 6 from J, leaving 12 bases between them. CDR3 DNA: TGTGCCAGCAGTGATGATGTGGAAAGTCAGCCCCAGCATTTT. The encoded protein is CASSDDVESQPQHF.

The V gene is TRBV19, the J gene TRBJ2-1; D unclear. Germline values: CDR1 LNHDA, CDR2 SQIVND (reference sequence). This CDR3 has 9 amino acids. Between the trimmed V and J ends, which lost 10 bases and 15 bases, there was a span of 13 bases. The CDR3 coding sequence is TGTGCCACCGACATCCCCCCGTTCTTC. Amino acid sequence: CATDIPPFF. Full variable domain (missing parts from reference TRBV19 and TRBJ2-1): DGGITQSPKYLFRKEGQNVTLSCEQNLNHDAMYWYRQDPGQGLRLIYYSQIVNDFQKGDIAEGYSVSREKKESFPLTVTSAQKNPTAFYLCATDIPPFFGPGTRLTVL.

The chain uses TRBV19 and TRBJ1-4, with 7 bases lining up with TRBD1. The CDR3 runs 16 residues. V lost 4 bases to trimming and J lost 8 bases; unmatched junction nucleotides: 13. Germline lookup yields CDR1 LNHDA and CDR2 SQIVND (reference sequence). CDR3 in DNA: TGTGCCAGTAGTACGAGACGTGGGACAGTCGGGGAAAAACTGTTTTTT. The encoded protein is CASSTRRGTVGEKLFF.

This clone was detected only once. The same CDR3 is also encoded by other DNA sequences in this sample. This chain links TRBV7-2 with TRBJ2-7; the match to TRBD2 covers 10 bases. Germline trimming cut 2 bases from V and 4 bases from J; bases unmatched to any gene: 2. CDR3 length: 14 residues. From germline, CDR1 is SGHTA and CDR2 FQGNSA. This CDR3 reads CASSLLAGVYEQYF. Here the CDR3 DNA reads TGTGCCAGCAGCTTACTAGCGGGAGTATACGAGCAGTACTTC.

The chain couples TRBV6-1 to TRBJ1-4, with D possibly TRBD1 on 5 matching bases. From germline, CDR1 is MNHNS and CDR2 SASEGT. Trimming shortened V by 6 bases and J by 8 bases, and 16 bases separated the two germline ends. The length of the CDR3 is 14 residues. This chain's CDR3 is CASSSRWDGEKLFF. In nucleotides, the CDR3 is TGTGCCAGCAGCTCGAGGTGGGACGGCGAAAAACTGTTTTTT.

The J gene is TRBJ1-1, the V gene TRBV7-6; D is perhaps TRBD1 (6 bases). This CDR3 spans 15 amino acids. Trimming took 3 bases from V and 0 from J, leaving 11 bases between them. Germline V lookup: CDR1 SGHVS, CDR2 FNYEAQ. The DNA of the CDR3 is TGTGCCAGCAGCTTGGGGGGGCGGATGAACACTGAAGCTTTCTTT. Amino acid sequence: CASSLGGRMNTEAFF. The variable domain in full, completed from reference TRBV7-6 and TRBJ1-1, reads GAGVSQSPRYKVTKRGQDVALRCDPISGHVSLYWYRQALGQGPEFLTYFNYEAQQDKSGLPNDRFSAERPEGSISTLTIQRTEQRDSAMYRCASSLGGRMNTEAFFGQGTRLTVV.

The rearrangement joins TRBV2 to TRBJ2-7; 8 positions match TRBD1. In germline, CDR1 is SNHLY, CDR2 FYNNEI. CDR3 length equals 14 residues. The trim removed 6 bases at V and 4 bases at J, leaving 8 bases unmatched. The CDR3 is CASSPGQGRYEQYF. The CDR3 DNA reads as TGTGCCAGCAGCCCCGGACAGGGCCGATACGAGCAGTACTTC. Based on the CDR3 plus reference TRBV2 and TRBJ2-7, the full variable domain is EPEVTQTPSHQVTQMGQEVILRCVPISNHLYFYWYRQILGQKVEFLVSFYNNEISEKSEIFDDQFSVERPDGSNFTLKIRSTKLEDSAMYFCASSPGQGRYEQYFGPGTRLTVT.

The rearrangement uses TRBV2 and TRBJ1-2; D gene uncertain. The germline CDR1 and CDR2 sequences are SNHLY and FYNNEI. Deletions cut 6 bases from V and 2 bases from J, with 19 bases between. CDR3 length: 16 residues. DNA for the CDR3: TGTGCCAGCAGCAGTGGACGCCGGGTATCGAACTATGGCTACACCTTC. Translation gives CASSSGRRVSNYGYTF.

V gene TRBV2 combines with J gene TRBJ1-5; no definite D call. V lost 5 bases, J lost 5 bases, and 13 bases lay in between. The CDR3 is 14 amino acids. In germline, CDR1 is SNHLY, CDR2 FYNNEI. CDR3 sequence (DNA): TGTGCCAGCAGTCCCCTGGCAGAACATCAGCCCCAGCATTTT. Protein: CASSPLAEHQPQHF. Looking up the rest from reference TRBV2 and TRBJ1-5 gives the full variable domain: EPEVTQTPSHQVTQMGQEVILRCVPISNHLYFYWYRQILGQKVEFLVSFYNNEISEKSEIFDDQFSVERPDGSNFTLKIRSTKLEDSAMYFCASSPLAEHQPQHFGDGTRLSIL.

This clone was observed a few times. The chain uses TRBV11-1 and TRBJ2-7; no reliable D call. Germline CDR1 and CDR2: SGHAT and FQDESV (reference sequence). The CDR3 consists of 12 residues. Deletions cut 2 bases from V and 2 bases from J, with 4 bases between. The CDR3 nucleotides read TGTGCCAGCAGCTTAAACCCCTACGAGCAGTACTTC. Translation gives CASSLNPYEQYF.